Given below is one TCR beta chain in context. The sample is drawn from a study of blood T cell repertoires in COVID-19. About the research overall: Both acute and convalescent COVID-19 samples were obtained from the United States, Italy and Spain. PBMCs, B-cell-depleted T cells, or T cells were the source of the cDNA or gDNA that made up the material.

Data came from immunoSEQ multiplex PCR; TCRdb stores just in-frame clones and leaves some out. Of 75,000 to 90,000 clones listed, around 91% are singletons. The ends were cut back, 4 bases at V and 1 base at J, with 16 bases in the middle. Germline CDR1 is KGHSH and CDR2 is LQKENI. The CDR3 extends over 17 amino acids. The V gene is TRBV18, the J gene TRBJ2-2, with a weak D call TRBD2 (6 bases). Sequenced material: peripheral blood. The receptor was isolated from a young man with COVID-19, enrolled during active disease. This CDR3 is CASSLGAGTLNTGELFF. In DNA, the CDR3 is TGTGCCAGCTCACTGGGTGCGGGGACTTTGAACACCGGGGAGCTGTTTTTT.